This TCR beta chain was sequenced for a study of blood T cell repertoires in COVID-19. Study as a whole: PBMCs, B-cell-depleted T cells, or T cells were the source of the cDNA or gDNA that made up the material.

Authors' processing steps: Estimation of nucleated cell counts relied on the amplification of reference gene primers. Assay: immunoSEQ multiplex PCR; the TCRdb copy retains only in-frame clones and omits some. V, J and clone size were drawn from that table, and D and trimming were deduced from the DNA. This sample has 200,000 to 300,000 clones; approximately 86% occur once, and the top ten carry roughly 1.6%. The V end lost 4 bases, the J end lost 2 bases, and 16 bases lay between the germline ends. The length of the CDR3 is 15 residues. Germline V gene lookup returns CDR1 SGHNT and CDR2 YYREEE (reference sequence).

The V gene is TRBV5-4, the J gene TRBJ2-7; D gene unclear. The TCR was taken from a woman aged 60-70 years who had recovered from COVID-19. The sequenced sample consisted of peripheral blood. CDR3 sequence reads: CASSPSGTPTYEQYF. In DNA, the CDR3 is TGTGCCAGCAGCCCCTCCGGTACTCCGACCTACGAGCAGTACTTC.